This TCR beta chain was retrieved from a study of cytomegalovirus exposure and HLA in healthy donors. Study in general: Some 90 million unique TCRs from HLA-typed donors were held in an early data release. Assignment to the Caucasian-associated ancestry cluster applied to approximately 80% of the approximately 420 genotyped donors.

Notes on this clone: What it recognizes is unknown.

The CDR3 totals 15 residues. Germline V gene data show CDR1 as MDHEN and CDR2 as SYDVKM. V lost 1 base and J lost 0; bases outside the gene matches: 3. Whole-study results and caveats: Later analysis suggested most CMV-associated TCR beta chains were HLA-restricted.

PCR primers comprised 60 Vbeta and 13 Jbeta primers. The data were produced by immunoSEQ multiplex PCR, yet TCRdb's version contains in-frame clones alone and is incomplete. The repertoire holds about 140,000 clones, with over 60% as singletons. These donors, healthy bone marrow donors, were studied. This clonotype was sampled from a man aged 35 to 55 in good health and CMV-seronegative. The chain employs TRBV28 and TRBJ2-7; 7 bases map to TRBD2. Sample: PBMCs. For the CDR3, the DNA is TGTGCCAGCAGTTTATCGGCGGGGGTCTCCTACGAGCAGTACTTC. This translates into CASSLSAGVSYEQYF.